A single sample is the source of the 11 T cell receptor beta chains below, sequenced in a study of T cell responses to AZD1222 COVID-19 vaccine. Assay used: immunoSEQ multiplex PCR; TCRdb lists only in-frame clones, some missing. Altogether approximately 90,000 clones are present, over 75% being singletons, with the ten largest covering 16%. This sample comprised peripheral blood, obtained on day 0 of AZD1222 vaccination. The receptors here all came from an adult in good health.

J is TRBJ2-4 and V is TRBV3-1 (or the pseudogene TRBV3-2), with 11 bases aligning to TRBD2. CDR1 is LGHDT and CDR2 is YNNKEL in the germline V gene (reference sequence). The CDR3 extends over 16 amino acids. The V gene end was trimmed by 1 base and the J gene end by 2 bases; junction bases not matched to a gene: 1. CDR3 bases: TGTGCCAGCAGCCAAGGACTAGCGGGGTCCAAAAACATTCAGTACTTC. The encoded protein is CASSQGLAGSKNIQYF.

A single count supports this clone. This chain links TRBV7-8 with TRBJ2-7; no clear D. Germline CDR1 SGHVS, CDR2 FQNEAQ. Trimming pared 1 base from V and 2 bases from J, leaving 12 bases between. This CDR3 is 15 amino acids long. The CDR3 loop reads CASSLGAVVTYEQYF. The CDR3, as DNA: TGTGCCAGCAGCTTAGGGGCCGTAGTAACCTACGAGCAGTACTTC. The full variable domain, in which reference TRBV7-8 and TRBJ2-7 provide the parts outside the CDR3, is GAGVSQSPRYKVAKRGQDVALRCDPISGHVSLFWYQQALGQGPEFLTYFQNEAQLDKSGLPSDRFFAERPEGSVSTLKIQRTQQEDSAVYLCASSLGAVVTYEQYFGPGTRLTVT.

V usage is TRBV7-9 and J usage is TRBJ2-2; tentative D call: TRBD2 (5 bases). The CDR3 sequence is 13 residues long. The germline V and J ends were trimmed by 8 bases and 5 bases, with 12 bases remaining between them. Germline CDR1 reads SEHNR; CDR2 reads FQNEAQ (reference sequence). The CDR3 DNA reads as TGTGCCAGCTGCCCCGGGGTGACCGGGGAGCTGTTTTTT. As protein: CASCPGVTGELFF.

CDR3: CASSLASGKVNEQFF. The CDR3 DNA is TGTGCCAGCAGCTTAGCCTCAGGGAAGGTCAATGAGCAGTTCTTC. This chain connects TRBV7-8 to TRBJ2-1; maybe TRBD1 (5 bases). Per germline, CDR1 SGHVS and CDR2 FQNEAQ. This CDR3 spans 15 amino acids. V was clipped by 0 bases and J by 6 bases, with 12 bases between them. Variable domain in full (rest from reference TRBV7-8 and TRBJ2-1): GAGVSQSPRYKVAKRGQDVALRCDPISGHVSLFWYQQALGQGPEFLTYFQNEAQLDKSGLPSDRFFAERPEGSVSTLKIQRTQQEDSAVYLCASSLASGKVNEQFFGPGTRLTVL.

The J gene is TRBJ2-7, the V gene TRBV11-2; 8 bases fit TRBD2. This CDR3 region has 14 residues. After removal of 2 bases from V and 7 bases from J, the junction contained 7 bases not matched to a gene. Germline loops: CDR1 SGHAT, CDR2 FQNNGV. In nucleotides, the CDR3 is TGTGCCAGCAGCTTAATTAGCGGGACGAATGAGCAGTACTTC. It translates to CASSLISGTNEQYF.

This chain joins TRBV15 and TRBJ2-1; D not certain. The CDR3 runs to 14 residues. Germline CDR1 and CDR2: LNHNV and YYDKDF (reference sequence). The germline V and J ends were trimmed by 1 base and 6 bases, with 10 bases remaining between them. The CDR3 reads CATSRGISLNEQFF. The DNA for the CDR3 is TGTGCCACCAGCAGAGGGATATCTCTCAATGAGCAGTTCTTC.

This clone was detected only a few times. The CDR3 DNA sequence: TGTGCCAGCAGCTCGCGGACAGGGCTCGTCTCTGGAAACACCATATATTTT. Protein sequence: CASSSRTGLVSGNTIYF. The V call is TRBV7-9, the J call TRBJ1-3; 8 bases are shared with TRBD1. This CDR3 comprises 17 residues. In germline, CDR1 is SEHNR, CDR2 FQNEAQ (reference sequence). V lost 4 bases and J lost 0; bases outside the gene matches: 8.

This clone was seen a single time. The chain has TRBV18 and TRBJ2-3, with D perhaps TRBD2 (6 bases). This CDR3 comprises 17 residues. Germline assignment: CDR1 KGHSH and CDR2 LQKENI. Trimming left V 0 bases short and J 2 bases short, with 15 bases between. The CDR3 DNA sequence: TGTGCCAGCTCACCACCGCTTCGGGGGACTTTCACAGATACGCAGTATTTT. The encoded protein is CASSPPLRGTFTDTQYF.

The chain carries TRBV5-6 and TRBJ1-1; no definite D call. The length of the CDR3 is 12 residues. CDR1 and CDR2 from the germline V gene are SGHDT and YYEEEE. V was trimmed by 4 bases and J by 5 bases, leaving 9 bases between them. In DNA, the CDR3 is TGTGCCAGCAGCCTGGTGGGGACTGAAGCTTTCTTT. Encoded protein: CASSLVGTEAFF.

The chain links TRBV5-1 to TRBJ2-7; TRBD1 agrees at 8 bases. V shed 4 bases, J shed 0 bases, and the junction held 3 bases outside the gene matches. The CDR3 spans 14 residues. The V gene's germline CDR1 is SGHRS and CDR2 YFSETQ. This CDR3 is CASSHGQGSYEQYF. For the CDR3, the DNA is TGCGCCAGCAGCCATGGACAGGGCTCCTACGAGCAGTACTTC.

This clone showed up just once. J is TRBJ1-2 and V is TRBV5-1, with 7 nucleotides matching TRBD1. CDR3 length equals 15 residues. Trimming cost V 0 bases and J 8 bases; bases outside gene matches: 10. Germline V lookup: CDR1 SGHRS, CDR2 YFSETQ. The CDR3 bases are TGCGCCAGCAGCTTGGCCCGAGGACAGGAAGAAGGCTACACCTTC. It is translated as CASSLARGQEEGYTF.